Here is one TCR beta chain with its context. What antigen it recognizes has not been identified. No base quality values were provided; no much bigger clone lies one nucleotide off. This sample is drawn from a study of T cells after yellow fever vaccination (dated by TCRdb to about 2019). With respect to the entire study: The SMART-Seq v4 Ultra Low Input RNA kit was used to prepare libraries from fractions with low cell numbers. Two healthy male donors, one aged 18 to 29 and one aged 30 to 40 years, made up the cohort. Bulk PBMC replicates and cell subsets were isolated from blood drawn at multiple timepoints before and after both primary and secondary immunization. To follow T-cell clones before and after both primary and booster YFV17D yellow fever vaccination, bulk TCR alpha and beta repertoires underwent longitudinal sequencing. What the study reported, not specific to this receptor: Most clones expanded after primary vaccination were re-detected after the booster (about 96% of CD4 and approximately 85% of CD8), suggesting broad memory maintenance. The secondary T-cell response was found to be weaker but faster than the primary response, with a peak reached on day 5 rather than on day 15. A small share of clonotypes occurred in both CD4 and CD8 compartments, likely arising from convergent recombination. Because only a couple of donors were included in the study, the extent to which the findings can be generalized is limited. Because abundant contaminating clonotypes from the bulk population could be contained in FACS-sorted repertoires, computational filtering was required.

V is clipped by 3 bases and J by 11 bases, and the sequence between their germline boundaries is 17 bases long. The CDR1 and CDR2 encoded by the germline V gene (reference sequence) are DFQATT and SNEGSKA. Measured from the cysteine to the phenylalanine, the CDR3 is 13 residues long. Left in the record is the CDR3 DNA by itself, 39 bases read in frame from the first base. The sequencer was an Illumina NovaSeq 6000. TCR cDNA was synthesized by 5'RACE template switching, through which a universal primer site and unique molecular identifiers were introduced. cDNA synthesis was primed from both the TCR alpha and TCR beta constant segments. Two PCR steps were used to amplify libraries, with sample barcodes and sequencing adapters being added in the second step. Sequencing of libraries was done on Illumina HiSeq 2500 (2x100 bp) or NovaSeq (2x150 bp). In the authors' own workflow: Demultiplexing of reads and collapsing into UMI consensus sequences were performed with MIGEC, and V(D)J alignment was carried out with MiXCR. Vaccine-responding clonotypes were defined with edgeR using replicate PBMC samples, requiring FDR below 0.01 and a log2 fold change above 5 up to day 15. CD4 or CD8 identity was assigned to each bulk clonotype according to whether the clonotype was present at higher abundance in the sequenced CD4 repertoire or the sequenced CD8 repertoire. Through fastp at Q25 and MiXCR, TCRdb rebuilt clones from the public reads, retaining in-frame beta chains. Duplicate CDR3 protein sequences are folded into a single record with the most common DNA and genes. The authors' filters were not applied to this entry. For this sample the table gives a few hundred thousand distinct CDR3 sequences, of which around 4.1% were detected only once. Approximately 24% of the sample is held by the ten biggest clonotypes.

According to the study, the label for this sample's treatment or condition signals: live attenuated yellow fever vaccine strain. At every blood-draw timepoint, two biological replicates of bulk PBMCs were collected. PBMCs were isolated from peripheral blood using a standard Ficoll-Paque protocol. TriZol was used to extract RNA from bulk PBMCs, from CD4 and CD8 fractions, and from dextramer-positive and dextramer-negative fractions. The clonotype was recovered from a man aged 18 to 29 who received the YFV17D yellow fever vaccine. Sequencing used PBMCs, obtained 5 days after the yellow fever booster vaccination. The chain couples TRBV20-1 to TRBJ1-5; 5 matching bases give a weak D call of TRBD1. The encoded CDR3 is CSASLGAPGAQHF. The nucleotide sequence reads as follows: TGCAGTGCTAGTCTCGGTGCTCCGGGGGCCCAGCATTTT.